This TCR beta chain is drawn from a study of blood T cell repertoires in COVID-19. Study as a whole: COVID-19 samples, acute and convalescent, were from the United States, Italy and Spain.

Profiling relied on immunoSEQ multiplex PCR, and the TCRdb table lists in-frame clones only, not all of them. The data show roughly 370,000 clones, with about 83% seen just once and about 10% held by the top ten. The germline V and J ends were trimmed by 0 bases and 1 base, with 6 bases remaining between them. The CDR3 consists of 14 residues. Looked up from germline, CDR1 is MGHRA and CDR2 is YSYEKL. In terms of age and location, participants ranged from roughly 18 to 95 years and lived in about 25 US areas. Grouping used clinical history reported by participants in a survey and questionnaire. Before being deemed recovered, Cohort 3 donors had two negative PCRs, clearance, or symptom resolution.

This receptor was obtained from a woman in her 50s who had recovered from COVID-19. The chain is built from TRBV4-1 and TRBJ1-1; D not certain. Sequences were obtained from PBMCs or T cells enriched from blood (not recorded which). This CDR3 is CASSQDNRNTEAFF. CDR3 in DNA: TGCGCCAGCAGCCAAGATAACAGGAACACTGAAGCTTTCTTT.